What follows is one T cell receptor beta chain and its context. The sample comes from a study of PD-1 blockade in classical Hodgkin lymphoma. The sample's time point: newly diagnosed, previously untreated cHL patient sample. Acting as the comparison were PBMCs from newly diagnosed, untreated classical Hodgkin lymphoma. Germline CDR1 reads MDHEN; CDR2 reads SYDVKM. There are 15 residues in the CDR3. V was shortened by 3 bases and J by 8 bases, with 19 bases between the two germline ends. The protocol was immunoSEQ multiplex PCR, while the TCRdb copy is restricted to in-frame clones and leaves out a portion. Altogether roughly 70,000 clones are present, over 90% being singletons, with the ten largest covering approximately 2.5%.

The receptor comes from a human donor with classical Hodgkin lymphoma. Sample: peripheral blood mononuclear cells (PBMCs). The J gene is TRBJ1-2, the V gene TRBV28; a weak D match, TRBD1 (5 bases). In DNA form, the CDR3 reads TGTGCCAGCAGTTTCGGGCAGGGTATGAAGTACGGCTACACCTTC. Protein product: CASSFGQGMKYGYTF.